One and the same sample provided the 17 T cell receptor beta chains below, sequenced in a study of identical twins. TCRdb re-derived calls from the 5' RACE reads in MiXCR, one entry per CDR3 protein. The sample includes around 670,000 distinct CDR3 sequences, around 6% of them seen just once. Sequencing input: naive T cells sorted from blood. These receptors originate from a young man in good health.

The chain links TRBV11-2 to TRBJ2-7; 8 bases are shared with TRBD1. Germline CDR1 and CDR2: SGHAT and FQNNGV. V lost 4 bases and J lost 6; bases outside the gene matches: 5. CDR3 size: 13 residues. The CDR3 reads CASSSTGGGEQYV. The CDR3 bases are TGTGCCAGCAGCTCCACAGGGGGTGGCGAGCAGTACGTC.

In this sample, this clonotype turned up many times. The V gene is TRBV5-5, the J gene TRBJ2-3, with 7 bases aligning to TRBD2. The trim removed 4 bases at V and 2 bases at J, leaving 10 bases unmatched. This CDR3 is 16 amino acids long. Germline-derived CDR1 and CDR2 are SGHKS and YYEKEE (reference sequence). Written as DNA, the CDR3 is TGTGCCAGCAGCAATCCCTTGCGGGAGTTCACAGATACGCAGTATTTT. This translates into CASSNPLREFTDTQYF.

The V gene is TRBV20-1, the J gene TRBJ1-5, with D hard to call. Per the germline V gene, CDR1 is DFQATT and CDR2 is SNEGSKA (reference sequence). CDR3 size: 17 residues. V was pared by 0 bases and J by 3 bases, with 18 bases between. CDR3 nucleotides: TGCAGTGCTAGAGAATCCGGGATCCCCCGAATCAATCAGCCCCAGCATTTT. Its protein is CSARESGIPRINQPQHF.

In its sample, this clonotype was seen many times. The chain combines TRBV5-1 with TRBJ1-1; D ambiguous. Trimming took off 0 bases at V and 1 base at J, with 10 bases between the two ends. This CDR3 is 15 amino acids long. Looked up from germline, CDR1 is SGHRS and CDR2 is YFSETQ. CDR3: CASSLELRENTEAFF. CDR3 coding DNA: TGCGCCAGCAGCTTGGAGCTCCGGGAGAACACTGAAGCTTTCTTT.

The chain combines TRBV5-1 with TRBJ2-7; D is unresolved. Germline values: CDR1 SGHRS, CDR2 YFSETQ. CDR3 length equals 14 residues. The V gene lost 7 bases and the J gene lost 0 bases, with 14 bases spanning the gap. CDR3 in DNA: TGCGCCAGCTCGCTTAGGGTGGGCTCCTACGAGCAGTACTTC. As protein: CASSLRVGSYEQYF. The variable domain in full, with the rest retrieved from reference TRBV5-1 and TRBJ2-7, is KAGVTQTPRYLIKTRGQQVTLSCSPISGHRSVSWYQQTPGQGLQFLFEYFSETQRNKGNFPGRFSGRQFSNSRSEMNVSTLELGDSALYLCASSLRVGSYEQYFGPGTRLTVT.

This clonotype was seen at least ten times. The genes are TRBV12-3 or TRBV12-4 and TRBJ2-7; D is unclear. Trimming pared 4 bases from V and 6 bases from J, leaving 10 bases between. The CDR3 consists of 12 residues. The CDR3 DNA reads TGTGCCAGCAGTTCGGAGTGGGGCGAGCAGTACTTC. This encodes CASSSEWGEQYF.

The V call is TRBV4-1, the J call TRBJ1-1, with D hard to call. The V end was cut by 1 base, the J end by 4 bases, with 13 bases between. This CDR3 comprises 15 residues. Germline V gene data show CDR1 as MGHRA and CDR2 as YSYEKL. The CDR3 here is CASSQGGLRSTEAFF. In DNA form, the CDR3 reads TGCGCCAGCAGCCAAGGCGGGCTTCGGAGCACTGAAGCTTTCTTT.

In its sample, this clonotype was seen a few times. The rearrangement uses TRBV7-2 and TRBJ2-3; TRBD2 matches 7 bases. The CDR3 is made up of 15 amino acids. Germline values: CDR1 SGHTA, CDR2 FQGNSA. V dropped 0 bases and J dropped 6; count of bases not matched to a gene: 6. CDR3 amino acids: CASSLAAGAADTQYF. The CDR3 DNA reads TGTGCCAGCAGCTTAGCGGCGGGAGCGGCGGATACGCAGTATTTT.

There are many counts of this clonotype. The chain carries TRBV6-6 and TRBJ1-2; D is ambiguous. This CDR3 is 13 amino acids long. Trimming stripped 4 bases from V and 8 bases from J, with 14 bases between. Germline CDR1 MNHNY, CDR2 SVGAGI (reference sequence). For the CDR3, the DNA is TGTGCCAGCAGTTGGCTCCCGCGGGAAGGCTACACCTTC. Encoded protein: CASSWLPREGYTF.

The chain is built from TRBV5-6 and TRBJ2-1, with 9 positions matching TRBD2. Germline lookup yields CDR1 SGHDT and CDR2 YYEEEE. After removal of 0 bases from V and 5 bases from J, the junction contained 9 bases not matched to a gene. The CDR3 is 17 residues long. In DNA form, the CDR3 reads TGTGCCAGCAGCTTGGTCACTAGCGGGCTCCTGAACAATGAGCAGTTCTTC. Amino acids: CASSLVTSGLLNNEQFF.

In regard to this clonotype: One base away lies a much larger clone, so this may be a sequencing read error. The genes are TRBV29-1 and TRBJ2-7; 7 bases are a match to TRBD1. The V segment lost 4 bases and the J segment 7 bases; nucleotides outside the gene matches: 13. The CDR3 totals 14 residues. The germline V gene has CDR1 SQVTM and CDR2 ANQGSEA. The chain's CDR3 is CSVVLRQGVEEQYF. The CDR3 region has the DNA TGCAGCGTTGTTCTGCGACAGGGCGTTGAGGAGCAGTACTTC.

The sample holds many counts of this clonotype. The CDR3 spells CASSRTPVGSTNTGELFF. CDR3 coding DNA: TGTGCCAGCTCCCGAACACCGGTCGGCAGCACGAACACCGGGGAGCTGTTTTTT. V and J are TRBV18 and TRBJ2-2; no firm D call. Germline CDR1 and CDR2: KGHSH and LQKENI. CDR3 length: 18 amino acids. Trimming stripped 6 bases from V and 0 bases from J, with 20 bases between. Drawing the rest from reference TRBV18 and TRBJ2-2, the complete variable domain is NAGVMQNPRHLVRRRGQEARLRCSPMKGHSHVYWYRQLPEEGLKFMVYLQKENIIDESGMPKERFSAEFPKEGPSILRIQQVVRGDSAAYFCASSRTPVGSTNTGELFFGEGSRLTVL.

The chain uses TRBV10-3 and TRBJ2-5; a possible D gene is TRBD2 (5 bases). The length of the CDR3 is 15 residues. V was clipped by 2 bases and J by 2 bases, with 12 bases between them. Germline V lookup: CDR1 ENHRY, CDR2 SYGVKD. The CDR3 coding sequence is TGTGCCATCAGTGAGGGTTCGGCGGGTCAAGAGACCCAGTACTTC. This encodes CAISEGSAGQETQYF.

This clonotype was found many times. V usage is TRBV24-1 and J usage is TRBJ2-7; 8 nucleotides agree with TRBD1. V shed 4 bases and J 6 bases; nucleotides not matched to a gene: 4. The CDR3 runs 13 residues. Per germline, CDR1 KGHDR and CDR2 SFDVKD. The CDR3 loop is CATSEQTGAEQYF. The CDR3 bases are TGTGCCACCAGTGAGCAGACAGGGGCCGAGCAGTACTTC.

This clonotype was seen more than once but under ten times. The chain joins TRBV11-2 to TRBJ2-1, with TRBD1 as a possible D gene (5 bases). This CDR3 has 12 residues. Germline V CDR1 and CDR2: SGHAT, FQNNGV. V was clipped by 5 bases and J by 10 bases, with 12 bases between them. CDR3 loop: CASSIRGVEQFF. CDR3 nucleotides: TGTGCCAGCAGCATAAGGGGCGTAGAGCAGTTCTTC. The entire variable domain, with the rest obtained from reference TRBV11-2 and TRBJ2-1, is as follows: EAGVAQSPRYKIIEKRQSVAFWCNPISGHATLYWYQQILGQGPKLLIQFQNNGVVDDSQLPKDRFSAERLKGVDSTLKIQPAKLEDSAVYLCASSIRGVEQFFGPGTRLTVL.

This clonotype was recorded at least ten times. The chain joins TRBV20-1 to TRBJ2-2, with D perhaps matching TRBD2 (5 bases). Trimming took off 6 bases at V and 0 bases at J, with 14 bases between the two ends. The V gene's germline CDR1 is DFQATT and CDR2 SNEGSKA (reference sequence). There are 15 residues in the CDR3. The CDR3 DNA reads TGCAGTGCCCCCGGAACGGGATCGAACACCGGGGAGCTGTTTTTT. This codes for CSAPGTGSNTGELFF.

This clonotype was seen repeatedly, ten times or more. This sequence joins TRBV21-1 and TRBJ2-7; the table's TRBD1 call for D was not verified on the DNA. TRBV21-1 is a pseudogene segment. CDR3 length: 14 residues. Here the CDR3 reads CASSNRDRDYEQYV. CDR3 coding DNA: TGTGCCAGCAGCAATAGGGACAGGGACTACGAGCAGTACGTC.